This T cell receptor beta chain was identified in a study of cytomegalovirus exposure and HLA in healthy donors. The PCR employed 60 Vbeta primers together with 13 Jbeta primers. Libraries were prepared by immunoSEQ multiplex PCR; TCRdb keeps only in-frame clonotypes and omits some of them. The sample gives 150,000 to 200,000 clones, approximately 80% of which show up once; roughly 0.7% is in the top ten. The receptor comes from a boy aged 10-17 years in good health and CMV-seronegative. Material: PBMCs.

The chain's CDR3 is CASSLAGGNYGYTF. CDR3 in DNA: TGCGCCAGCAGCTTGGCGGGGGGTAACTATGGCTACACCTTC. The V gene is TRBV5-1, the J gene TRBJ1-2; weak D call: TRBD1 (5 bases). The CDR3 length is 14 residues. CDR1 is SGHRS, CDR2 YFSETQ, per germline. V lost 0 bases to trimming and J lost 1 base, with 7 bases between them. The full variable domain, rest sourced from reference TRBV5-1 and TRBJ1-2, is KAGVTQTPRYLIKTRGQQVTLSCSPISGHRSVSWYQQTPGQGLQFLFEYFSETQRNKGNFPGRFSGRQFSNSRSEMNVSTLELGDSALYLCASSLAGGNYGYTFGSGTRLTVV.